The 28 T cell receptor beta chains given below trace back to one sample, sequenced in a study of blood T cell repertoires in COVID-19. Clones were sequenced by immunoSEQ multiplex PCR, and TCRdb holds only the in-frame ones, with some missing. The profile shows about 270,000 clones, approximately 90% of them singletons. The sample consisted of PBMCs or T cells enriched from blood (not recorded which). These receptors originate from a woman aged 30 to 39 with acute COVID-19.

The gene calls are TRBV2 and TRBJ2-4; TRBD1 might be the D (5 bases). CDR1 is SNHLY and CDR2 is FYNNEI in the germline V gene. The ends were cut back, 6 bases at V and 0 bases at J, with 18 bases in the middle. The CDR3 sequence is 17 residues long. CDR3 nucleotides: TGTGCCAGCAGGACGGGCGACAGTTCCCTAGCCAAAAACATTCAGTACTTC. Translation gives CASRTGDSSLAKNIQYF.

CDR3 in DNA: TGCGCCAGCAGCTTGGGTGAACAATACAATGAGCAGTTCTTC. It yields the protein CASSLGEQYNEQFF. The rearrangement links TRBV5-1 to TRBJ2-1, with D uncertain. The germline V gene has CDR1 SGHRS and CDR2 YFSETQ. The V gene lost 0 bases and the J gene lost 4 bases, with 8 bases spanning the gap. There are 14 residues in the CDR3.

V is TRBV7-2 and J is TRBJ1-1, with D unclear. The germline gives CDR1 SGHTA, CDR2 FQGNSA. The CDR3 runs to 13 residues. Deletions cut 5 bases from V and 11 bases from J, with 18 bases between. The CDR3 bases are TGTGCCAGCAGCAACTCCCGACAAAGCTTGGCTTTCTTT. Residues: CASSNSRQSLAFF. Supplemented by reference TRBV7-2 and TRBJ1-1, the full variable domain reads GAGVSQSPSNKVTEKGKDVELRCDPISGHTALYWYRQSLGQGLEFLIYFQGNSAPDKSGLPSDRFSAERTGGSVSTLTIQRTQQEDSAVYLCASSNSRQSLAFFGQGTRLTVV.

The V and J genes are TRBV15 and TRBJ1-6, with no clear D. Trimming removed 5 bases from V and 7 bases from J, with 6 bases in between. Germline V gives CDR1 LNHNV, CDR2 YYDKDF (reference sequence). This CDR3 has 12 amino acids. The CDR3 reads CATSGLNSPLHF. CDR3 bases: TGTGCCACCAGCGGCTTAAATTCACCCCTCCACTTT. The full variable domain, its missing parts supplied by reference TRBV15 and TRBJ1-6, is DAMVIQNPRYQVTQFGKPVTLSCSQTLNHNVMYWYQQKSSQAPKLLFHYYDKDFNNEADTPDNFQSRRPNTSFCFLDIRSPGLGDTAMYLCATSGLNSPLHFGNGTRLTVT.

The rearrangement links TRBV27 to TRBJ1-4; the D is unclear. This CDR3 has 15 amino acids. The V gene lost 2 bases and the J gene lost 3 bases, with 10 bases spanning the gap. Germline V lookup: CDR1 MNHEY, CDR2 SMNVEV (reference sequence). The CDR3 bases are TGTGCCAGCAGTTTAGCCGGTCGGGCTAATGAAAAACTGTTTTTT. Encoded protein: CASSLAGRANEKLFF.

V is TRBV12-5 and J is TRBJ1-2, with D maybe TRBD1 (5 bases). Per germline, CDR1 LGHNT and CDR2 FRNRAP. V dropped 2 bases and J dropped 2 bases, with 15 bases sitting between them. The CDR3 extends over 16 amino acids. The CDR3 sequence: CASGLHTAGRNYGYTF. CDR3 coding DNA: TGTGCTAGTGGTTTGCATACGGCGGGGCGAAACTATGGCTACACCTTC.

The V gene is TRBV2, the J gene TRBJ2-5, with no clear D. Germline V CDR1 and CDR2: SNHLY, FYNNEI. V lost 8 bases and J 7 bases, leaving 17 bases between the germline ends. CDR3 length: 13 residues. CDR3: CASQLDPPGTQYF. CDR3 DNA: TGTGCCAGCCAGCTCGATCCCCCGGGGACCCAGTACTTC.

This chain uses TRBV5-1 with TRBJ2-3, with D uncertain. The germline V gene has CDR1 SGHRS and CDR2 YFSETQ. The CDR3 is made up of 11 amino acids. The V end was cut by 1 base, the J end by 14 bases, with 11 bases between. The CDR3: CASSLLDIWYF. CDR3 coding DNA: TGCGCCAGCAGCTTGCTTGACATTTGGTATTTT.

The CDR3 protein is CAWSFPPNRAEQYF. CDR3 coding DNA: TGTGCCTGGAGTTTTCCGCCGAACAGGGCCGAGCAGTACTTC. V gene TRBV30 combines with J gene TRBJ2-7; maybe TRBD1 (6 bases). There are 14 residues in the CDR3. CDR1 GTSNPN and CDR2 SVGIG come from the germline V gene (reference sequence). V lost 2 bases and J lost 6, with 17 bases in between.

This clone was detected only once. This rearrangement joins TRBV27 to TRBJ2-3; TRBD2 matches 10 bases. The germline V gene encodes CDR1 MNHEY and CDR2 SMNVEV (reference sequence). The CDR3 has 14 amino acids. V trimming: 9 bases; J trimming: 3 bases; junction bases outside the gene matches: 6. As DNA, the CDR3 is TGTGCCAGTACCCCTAGCGGGAGTACAGATACGCAGTATTTT. It translates to CASTPSGSTDTQYF.

The chain joins TRBV6-5 to TRBJ1-5; TRBD1 aligns across 7 bases. CDR1 and CDR2 from the germline V gene are MNHEY and SVGAGI. The CDR3 covers 15 residues. Trimming took 5 bases from V and 7 from J; bases not matched to a gene: 11. CDR3 region: CASSKVDREGQPQHF. In DNA, the CDR3 is TGTGCCAGCAGTAAGGTTGACAGGGAAGGCCAGCCCCAGCATTTT.

The rearrangement uses TRBV7-2 and TRBJ1-5; 8 bases line up with TRBD1. This CDR3 spans 17 amino acids. The J segment lost 1 base and the V segment lost 1 base, leaving 6 bases of the junction unmatched. CDR1 is SGHTA and CDR2 is FQGNSA in the germline V gene. CDR3 sequence (DNA): TGTGCCAGCAGCTTAGGTTCAGGGACAGGCAGCAATCAGCCCCAGCATTTT. As protein: CASSLGSGTGSNQPQHF. Drawing the rest from reference TRBV7-2 and TRBJ1-5, the complete variable domain is GAGVSQSPSNKVTEKGKDVELRCDPISGHTALYWYRQSLGQGLEFLIYFQGNSAPDKSGLPSDRFSAERTGGSVSTLTIQRTQQEDSAVYLCASSLGSGTGSNQPQHFGDGTRLSIL.

This clone was counted once. This rearrangement joins TRBV4-1 to TRBJ1-1; the D is unclear. From germline, CDR1 is MGHRA and CDR2 YSYEKL. CDR3 length equals 13 residues. Trimming cost V 3 bases and J 0 bases, with 5 bases left between them. CDR3 DNA sequence: TGCGCCAGCAGCCAGGGCATGAACACTGAAGCTTTCTTT. It encodes CASSQGMNTEAFF.

V and J are TRBV7-9 and TRBJ2-1; 10 nucleotides line up with TRBD2. This CDR3 comprises 19 residues. V was pared by 0 bases and J by 7 bases, with 15 bases of the junction left unmatched. Germline CDR1 reads SEHNR; CDR2 reads FQNEAQ (reference sequence). CDR3 bases: TGTGCCAGCAGCTTAGCCCGACTAGCGGGTCTTTTAGGGGGAAATGAGCAGTTCTTC. Residues: CASSLARLAGLLGGNEQFF.

The rearrangement links TRBV19 to TRBJ1-2; 10 bases line up with TRBD1. The CDR3 runs to 14 residues. CDR1 and CDR2 from the germline V gene are LNHDA and SQIVND (reference sequence). Trimming cost V 9 bases and J 2 bases; bases outside gene matches: 6. In DNA form, the CDR3 reads TGTGCCAGCCTGCGACAGGGGGCGAACTATGGCTACACCTTC. This sequence encodes CASLRQGANYGYTF.

V and J are TRBV2 and TRBJ2-3; TRBD2 might be the D (5 bases). CDR3 length: 13 amino acids. The V end was cut by 8 bases, the J end by 0 bases, with 9 bases between. Germline V lookup: CDR1 SNHLY, CDR2 FYNNEI. The CDR3 is CASGLTSTDTQYF. The CDR3 nucleotides are TGTGCCAGCGGACTTACTAGCACAGATACGCAGTATTTT. Filled out from reference TRBV2 and TRBJ2-3, the complete variable domain reads EPEVTQTPSHQVTQMGQEVILRCVPISNHLYFYWYRQILGQKVEFLVSFYNNEISEKSEIFDDQFSVERPDGSNFTLKIRSTKLEDSAMYFCASGLTSTDTQYFGPGTRLTVL.

The rearrangement links TRBV6-1 to TRBJ1-2, with TRBD1 matching over 8 bases. V trimming: 0 bases; J trimming: 5 bases; junction bases outside the gene matches: 5. The CDR3 consists of 15 residues. The germline CDR1 and CDR2 sequences are MNHNS and SASEGT. The CDR3, as DNA: TGTGCCAGCAGTGAAGCGGCAGGGGGCGGGTATGGCTACACCTTC. This encodes CASSEAAGGGYGYTF.

This clone was observed a single time. J is TRBJ2-3 and V is TRBV7-2, with D maybe TRBD2 (5 bases). V lost 5 bases and J 0 bases, leaving 9 bases between the germline ends. The CDR3 length is 14 residues. CDR1 and CDR2 from the germline V gene are SGHTA and FQGNSA. CDR3 in amino acids: CASSPTTSTDTQYF. CDR3 in DNA: TGTGCCAGCAGCCCGACTACTAGCACAGATACGCAGTATTTT.

The chain joins TRBV15 to TRBJ1-3; D is uncertain. Trimming removed 5 bases at V and 0 bases at J, with 17 bases between. The CDR3 extends over 17 amino acids. The germline gives CDR1 LNHNV, CDR2 YYDKDF (reference sequence). CDR3 sequence reads: CATSPRGSQISGNTIYF. The DNA of the CDR3 is TGTGCCACCAGCCCACGAGGTAGCCAAATCTCTGGAAACACCATATATTTT.

The chain couples TRBV7-2 to TRBJ2-2; possibly TRBD2 for D (7 bases). V shed 0 bases and J shed 3 bases, with 11 bases lying between them. Germline CDR1 reads SGHTA; CDR2 reads FQGNSA. The CDR3 totals 16 residues. The CDR3 loop is CASSLAGGGYTGELFF. The CDR3 nucleotides read TGTGCCAGCAGCTTAGCTGGCGGGGGCTACACCGGGGAGCTGTTTTTT.

The sample holds one count of this clone. This chain links TRBV4-1 with TRBJ1-1, with D perhaps TRBD1 (6 bases). This CDR3 has 13 amino acids. In germline, CDR1 is MGHRA, CDR2 YSYEKL. V shed 1 base and J shed 3 bases, with 6 bases lying between them. For the CDR3, the DNA is TGCGCCAGCAGCCAAGGGACAGACACTGAAGCTTTCTTT. This sequence encodes CASSQGTDTEAFF.

The rearrangement links TRBV18 to TRBJ1-1, with D uncertain. Germline V CDR1 and CDR2: KGHSH, LQKENI. V dropped 0 bases and J dropped 8 bases, with 19 bases sitting between them. The CDR3 is 16 residues long. CDR3 amino acids: CASSPPGSEELREAFF. In DNA, the CDR3 is TGTGCCAGCTCACCACCAGGGAGTGAGGAACTAAGAGAAGCTTTCTTT.

Comments on this clone: Other DNA sequences in this sample translate to the same CDR3. The chain has TRBV28 and TRBJ1-5; D remains unclear. Trimming shortened V by 3 bases and J by 4 bases, and 4 bases separated the two germline ends. This CDR3 spans 12 amino acids. Germline lookup yields CDR1 MDHEN and CDR2 SYDVKM. CDR3 sequence reads: CASSLTNQPQHF. In nucleotides, the CDR3 is TGTGCCAGCAGTTTGACTAATCAGCCCCAGCATTTT.

The chain recombines TRBV7-2 with TRBJ2-1; maybe TRBD2 (6 bases). This CDR3 is 13 amino acids long. Germline CDR1 reads SGHTA; CDR2 reads FQGNSA. V was cut by 7 bases and J by 10 bases, with 17 bases left in between. This CDR3 reads CASNVREKKEQFF. As DNA, the CDR3 is TGTGCCAGCAATGTTCGGGAGAAAAAAGAGCAGTTCTTC.

V gene TRBV2 combines with J gene TRBJ1-1; D call uncertain. Trimming removed 2 bases at V and 1 base at J, with 8 bases between. In germline, CDR1 is SNHLY, CDR2 FYNNEI. CDR3 length equals 14 residues. The CDR3 DNA sequence: TGTGCCAGCAGTGAATTAGAGAAGAACACTGAAGCTTTCTTT. Translation gives CASSELEKNTEAFF.

The CDR3 DNA reads TGCGCCAGCAGCTTGGGCGCACAGGGAGCCCCAACTAATGAAAAACTGTTTTTT. This encodes CASSLGAQGAPTNEKLFF. The chain links TRBV5-1 to TRBJ1-4, with D perhaps TRBD1 (6 bases). Between the trimmed V and J ends, which lost 0 bases and 0 bases, there was a span of 15 bases. This CDR3 spans 18 amino acids. Germline CDR1 SGHRS, CDR2 YFSETQ.

The chain combines TRBV19 with TRBJ2-3; D possibly corresponds to TRBD2 (5 bases). The CDR3 runs 12 residues. CDR1 and CDR2 (germline): LNHDA, SQIVND (reference sequence). V lost 5 bases to trimming and J lost 4 bases, with 7 bases between them. CDR3 sequence (DNA): TGTGCCAGTAGTCCGGGATCAGATACGCAGTATTTT. It yields the protein CASSPGSDTQYF.

Worth noting for this clone: This likely comes from a read error, as the CDR3 has no conserved phenylalanine or tryptophan at its end. The DNA is left out, because the CDR3 cannot be placed on it with certainty; the CDR3 is given as TCRdb lists it. The chain couples TRBV6-6 to TRBJ1-2. Germline V gene data show CDR1 as MNHNY and CDR2 as SVGAGI (reference sequence). Inclusive of both ends, the CDR3 amounts to 12 amino acids. The CDR3 sequence: CASSYGEAHTFA.